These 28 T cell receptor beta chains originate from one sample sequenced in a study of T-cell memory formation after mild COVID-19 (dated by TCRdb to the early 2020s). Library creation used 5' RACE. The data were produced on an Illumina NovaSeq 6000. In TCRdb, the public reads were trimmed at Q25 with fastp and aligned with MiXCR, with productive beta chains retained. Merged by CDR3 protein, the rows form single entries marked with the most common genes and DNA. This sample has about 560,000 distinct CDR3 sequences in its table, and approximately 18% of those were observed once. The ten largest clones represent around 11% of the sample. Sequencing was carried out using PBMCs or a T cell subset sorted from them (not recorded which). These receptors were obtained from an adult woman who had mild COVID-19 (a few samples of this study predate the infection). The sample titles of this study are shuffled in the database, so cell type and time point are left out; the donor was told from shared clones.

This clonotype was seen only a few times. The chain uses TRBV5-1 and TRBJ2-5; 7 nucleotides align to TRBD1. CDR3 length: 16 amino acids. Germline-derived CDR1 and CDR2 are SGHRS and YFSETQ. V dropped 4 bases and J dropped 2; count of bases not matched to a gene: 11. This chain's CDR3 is CASSGITGEGQETQYF. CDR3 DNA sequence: TGCGCCAGCAGCGGAATCACAGGGGAAGGTCAAGAGACCCAGTACTTC.

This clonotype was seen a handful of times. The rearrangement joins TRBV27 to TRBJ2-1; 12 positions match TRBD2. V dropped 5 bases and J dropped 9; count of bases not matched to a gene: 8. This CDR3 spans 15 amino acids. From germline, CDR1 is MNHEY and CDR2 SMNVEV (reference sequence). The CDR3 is CASSPASGGALEQFF. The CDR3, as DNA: TGTGCCAGCAGTCCTGCTAGCGGGGGGGCCCTTGAGCAGTTCTTC.

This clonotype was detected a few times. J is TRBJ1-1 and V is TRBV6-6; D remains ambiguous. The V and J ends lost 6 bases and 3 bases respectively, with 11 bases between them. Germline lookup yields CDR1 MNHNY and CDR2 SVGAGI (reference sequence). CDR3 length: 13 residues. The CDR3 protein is CASRAGYDTEAFF. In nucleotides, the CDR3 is TGTGCCAGCAGGGCCGGCTATGACACTGAAGCTTTCTTT.

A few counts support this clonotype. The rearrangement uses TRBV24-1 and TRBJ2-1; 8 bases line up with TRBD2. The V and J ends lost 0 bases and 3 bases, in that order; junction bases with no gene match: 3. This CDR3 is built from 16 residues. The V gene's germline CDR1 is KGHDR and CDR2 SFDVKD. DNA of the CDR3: TGTGCCACCAGTGATTTGAGCGGGAGTGACTACAATGAGCAGTTCTTC. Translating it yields CATSDLSGSDYNEQFF.

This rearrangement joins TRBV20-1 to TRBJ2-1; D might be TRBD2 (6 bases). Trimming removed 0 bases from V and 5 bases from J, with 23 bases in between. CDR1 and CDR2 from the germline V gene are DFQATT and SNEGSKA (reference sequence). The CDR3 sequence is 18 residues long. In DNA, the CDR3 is TGCAGTGCTAGAGATCTTGCGGGGCTTTCGGTGGGGCACAATGAGCAGTTCTTC. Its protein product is CSARDLAGLSVGHNEQFF.

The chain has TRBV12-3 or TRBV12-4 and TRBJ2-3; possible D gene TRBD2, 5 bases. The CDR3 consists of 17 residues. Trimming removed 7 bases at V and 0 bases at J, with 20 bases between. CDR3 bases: TGTGCCAGCACCCCAGGAGAGGGAACCTCTAGCACAGATACGCAGTATTTT. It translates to CASTPGEGTSSTDTQYF.

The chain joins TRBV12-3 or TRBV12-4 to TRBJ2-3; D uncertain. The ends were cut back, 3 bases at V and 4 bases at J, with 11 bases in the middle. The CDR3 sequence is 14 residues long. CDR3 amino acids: CASSFQARSDTQYF. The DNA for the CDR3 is TGTGCCAGCAGTTTTCAGGCCCGTTCAGATACGCAGTATTTT.

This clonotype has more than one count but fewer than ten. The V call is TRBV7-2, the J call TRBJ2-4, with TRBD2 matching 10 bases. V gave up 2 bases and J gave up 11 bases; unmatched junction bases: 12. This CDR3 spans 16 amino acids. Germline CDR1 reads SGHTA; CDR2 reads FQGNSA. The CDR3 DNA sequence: TGTGCCAGCAGCTTATCCGGGGTGGCTAGCGGGAGTGTTCAGTACTTC. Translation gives CASSLSGVASGSVQYF. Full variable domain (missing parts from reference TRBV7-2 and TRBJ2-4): GAGVSQSPSNKVTEKGKDVELRCDPISGHTALYWYRQSLGQGLEFLIYFQGNSAPDKSGLPSDRFSAERTGGSVSTLTIQRTQQEDSAVYLCASSLSGVASGSVQYFGAGTRLSVL.

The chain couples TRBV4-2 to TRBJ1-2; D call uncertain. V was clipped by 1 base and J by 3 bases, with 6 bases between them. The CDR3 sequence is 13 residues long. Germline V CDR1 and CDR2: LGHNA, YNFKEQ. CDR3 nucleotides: TGTGCCAGCAGCCAAGGCAGTTACTATGGCTACACCTTC. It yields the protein CASSQGSYYGYTF.

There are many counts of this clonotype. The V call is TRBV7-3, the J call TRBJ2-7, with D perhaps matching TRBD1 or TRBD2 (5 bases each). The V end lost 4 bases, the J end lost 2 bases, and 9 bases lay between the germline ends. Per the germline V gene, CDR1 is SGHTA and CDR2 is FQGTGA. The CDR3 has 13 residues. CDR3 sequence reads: CASSSGTTYEQYF. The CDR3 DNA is TGTGCCAGCAGCTCGGGGACGACCTACGAGCAGTACTTC.

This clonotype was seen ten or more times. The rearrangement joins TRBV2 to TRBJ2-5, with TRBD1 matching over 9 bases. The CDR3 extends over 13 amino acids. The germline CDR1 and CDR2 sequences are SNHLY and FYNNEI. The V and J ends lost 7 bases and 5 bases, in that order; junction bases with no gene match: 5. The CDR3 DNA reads TGTGCCAGCAAGGAGGACAGGGGTGAGACCCAGTACTTC. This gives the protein CASKEDRGETQYF.

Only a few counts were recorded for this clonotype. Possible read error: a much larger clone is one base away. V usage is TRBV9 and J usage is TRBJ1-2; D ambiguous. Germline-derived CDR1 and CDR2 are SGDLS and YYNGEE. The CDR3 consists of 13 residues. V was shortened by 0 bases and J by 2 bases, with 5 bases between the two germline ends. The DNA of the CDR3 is TGTGCCAGCAGCGTAGGGAGAAACTATGGCTACACCTTC. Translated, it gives CASSVGRNYGYTF.

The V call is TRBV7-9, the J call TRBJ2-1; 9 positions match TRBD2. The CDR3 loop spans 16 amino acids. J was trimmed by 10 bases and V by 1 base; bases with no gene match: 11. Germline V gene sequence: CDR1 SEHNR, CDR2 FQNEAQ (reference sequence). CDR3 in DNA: TGTGCCAGCAGCTTAGGGCTAGCGGGGTTGGATGCGGAGCAGTTCTTC. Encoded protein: CASSLGLAGLDAEQFF.

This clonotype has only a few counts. The CDR3 here is CASSWDRNYGYTF. CDR3 DNA sequence: TGTGCCAGCAGCTGGGACAGGAACTATGGCTACACCTTC. V gene TRBV7-2 combines with J gene TRBJ1-2; 8 bases map to TRBD1. The junction had 0 bases not matched to a gene; V was cut back by 4 bases and J by 2 bases. Germline lookup yields CDR1 SGHTA and CDR2 FQGNSA. This CDR3 region has 13 residues. The full variable domain, rest sourced from reference TRBV7-2 and TRBJ1-2, is GAGVSQSPSNKVTEKGKDVELRCDPISGHTALYWYRQSLGQGLEFLIYFQGNSAPDKSGLPSDRFSAERTGGSVSTLTIQRTQQEDSAVYLCASSWDRNYGYTFGSGTRLTVV.

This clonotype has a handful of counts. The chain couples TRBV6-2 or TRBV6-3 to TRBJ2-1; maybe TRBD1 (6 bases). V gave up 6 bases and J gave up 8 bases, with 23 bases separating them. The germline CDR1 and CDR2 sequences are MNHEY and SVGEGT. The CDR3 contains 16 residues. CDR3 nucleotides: TGTGCCAGCAGACCTAGTACCGGGACATTCCTCCATGAGCAGTTCTTC. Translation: CASRPSTGTFLHEQFF.

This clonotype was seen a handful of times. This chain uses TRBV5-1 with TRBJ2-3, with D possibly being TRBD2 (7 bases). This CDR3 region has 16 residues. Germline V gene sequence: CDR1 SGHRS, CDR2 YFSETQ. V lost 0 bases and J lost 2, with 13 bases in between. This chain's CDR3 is CASSLAAAGATDTQYF. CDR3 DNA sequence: TGCGCCAGCAGCTTGGCCGCCGCGGGGGCCACAGATACGCAGTATTTT. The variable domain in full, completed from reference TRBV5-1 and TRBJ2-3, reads KAGVTQTPRYLIKTRGQQVTLSCSPISGHRSVSWYQQTPGQGLQFLFEYFSETQRNKGNFPGRFSGRQFSNSRSEMNVSTLELGDSALYLCASSLAAAGATDTQYFGPGTRLTVL.

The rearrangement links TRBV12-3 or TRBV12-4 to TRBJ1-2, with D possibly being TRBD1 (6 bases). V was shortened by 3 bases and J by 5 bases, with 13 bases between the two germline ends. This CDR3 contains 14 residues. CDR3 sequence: CASSFWGGGYGYTF. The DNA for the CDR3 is TGTGCCAGCAGTTTTTGGGGAGGGGGGTATGGCTACACCTTC.

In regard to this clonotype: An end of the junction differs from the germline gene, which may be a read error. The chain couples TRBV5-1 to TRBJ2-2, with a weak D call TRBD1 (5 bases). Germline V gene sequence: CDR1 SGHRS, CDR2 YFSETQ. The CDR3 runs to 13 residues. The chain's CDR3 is CASSLHRTVELFF. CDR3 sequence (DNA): TGCGCCAGCAGCTTACACAGGACCGTGGAGCTGTTTTTT. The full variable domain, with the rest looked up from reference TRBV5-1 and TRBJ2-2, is KAGVTQTPRYLIKTRGQQVTLSCSPISGHRSVSWYQQTPGQGLQFLFEYFSETQRNKGNFPGRFSGRQFSNSRSEMNVSTLELGDSALYLCASSLHRTVELFFGEGSRLTVL.

This CDR3 reads CASSPGRGPYNEQFF. The CDR3 nucleotides read TGTGCCAGCAGCCCCGGGAGGGGACCCTACAATGAGCAGTTCTTC. The rearrangement uses TRBV7-9 and TRBJ2-1, with TRBD2 identical over 8 bases. The CDR3 length is 15 residues. J lost 2 bases, V lost 5 bases, and 5 bases had no gene match. In germline, CDR1 is SEHNR, CDR2 FQNEAQ (reference sequence).

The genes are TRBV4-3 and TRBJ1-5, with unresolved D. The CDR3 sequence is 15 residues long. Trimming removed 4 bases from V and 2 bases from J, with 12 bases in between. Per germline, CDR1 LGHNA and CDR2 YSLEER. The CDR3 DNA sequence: TGCGCCAGCAGCCCGTGGACGGATGGCAATCAGCCCCAGCATTTT. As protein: CASSPWTDGNQPQHF.

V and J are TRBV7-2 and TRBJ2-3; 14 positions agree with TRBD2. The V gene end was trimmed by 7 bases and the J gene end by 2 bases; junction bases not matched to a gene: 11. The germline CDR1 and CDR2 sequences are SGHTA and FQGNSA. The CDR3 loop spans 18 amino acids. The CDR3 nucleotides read TGTGCCAGCACCCCGATAGGACTAGCGGGGGGCCACACAGATACGCAGTATTTT. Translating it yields CASTPIGLAGGHTDTQYF.

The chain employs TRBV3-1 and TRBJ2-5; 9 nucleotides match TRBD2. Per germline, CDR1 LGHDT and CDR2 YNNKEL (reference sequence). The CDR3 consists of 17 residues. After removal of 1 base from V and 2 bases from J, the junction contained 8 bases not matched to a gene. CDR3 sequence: CASSQGSASGVQETQYF. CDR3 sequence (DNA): TGTGCCAGCAGCCAAGGGTCGGCTAGCGGGGTACAAGAGACCCAGTACTTC.

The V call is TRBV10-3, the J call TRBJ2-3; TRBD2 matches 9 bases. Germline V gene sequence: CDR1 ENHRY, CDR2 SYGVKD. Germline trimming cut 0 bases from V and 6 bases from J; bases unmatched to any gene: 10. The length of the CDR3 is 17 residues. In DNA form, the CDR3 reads TGTGCCATCAGTGAGTCGGAGGGCGGGGGGGCCCTTGATACGCAGTATTTT. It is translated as CAISESEGGGALDTQYF.

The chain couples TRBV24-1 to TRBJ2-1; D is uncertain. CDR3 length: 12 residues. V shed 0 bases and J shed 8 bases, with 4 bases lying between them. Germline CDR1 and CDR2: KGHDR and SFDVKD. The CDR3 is CATSDLRDEQFF. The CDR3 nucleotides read TGTGCCACCAGTGATTTGAGAGATGAGCAGTTCTTC.

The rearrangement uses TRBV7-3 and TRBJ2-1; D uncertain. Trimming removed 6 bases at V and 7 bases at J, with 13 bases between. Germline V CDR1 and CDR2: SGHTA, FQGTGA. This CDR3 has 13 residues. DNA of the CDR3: TGTGCCAGCAGTGAAGGGCCGGCGAATGAGCAGTTCTTC. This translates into CASSEGPANEQFF.

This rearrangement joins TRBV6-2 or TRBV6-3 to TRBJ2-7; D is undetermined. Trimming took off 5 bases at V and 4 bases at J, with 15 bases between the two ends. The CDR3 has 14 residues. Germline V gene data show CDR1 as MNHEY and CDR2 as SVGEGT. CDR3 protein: CASSEPEDSYEQYF. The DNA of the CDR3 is TGTGCCAGCAGTGAGCCAGAAGACTCGTACGAGCAGTACTTC.

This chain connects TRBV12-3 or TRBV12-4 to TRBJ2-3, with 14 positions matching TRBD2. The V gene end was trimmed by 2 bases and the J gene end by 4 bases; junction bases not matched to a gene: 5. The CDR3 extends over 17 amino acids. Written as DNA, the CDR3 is TGTGCCAGCAGTTTAATAGGACTAGCGGGGGGCTCAGATACGCAGTATTTT. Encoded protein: CASSLIGLAGGSDTQYF.

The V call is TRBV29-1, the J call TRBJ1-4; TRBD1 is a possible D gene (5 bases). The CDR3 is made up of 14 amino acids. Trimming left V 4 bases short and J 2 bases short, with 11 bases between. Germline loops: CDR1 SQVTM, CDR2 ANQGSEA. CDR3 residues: CSVVSGTTNEKLFF. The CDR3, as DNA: TGCAGCGTTGTATCAGGGACGACTAATGAAAAACTGTTTTTT.